Sequencing of this TCR beta chain was carried out in a study of cytomegalovirus exposure and HLA in healthy donors. Study details: An early release of data contained around 80 million unique TCRs, which came from HLA-typed donors.

Use of 60 Vbeta and 13 Jbeta primers characterized the PCR. Some clones are missing from TCRdb's copy, which holds only in-frame ones; the method was immunoSEQ multiplex PCR. Of under 200,000 clones in the sample, approximately 82% were seen once. The V gene lost 1 base and the J gene lost 7 bases, with 13 bases spanning the gap. The germline V gene encodes CDR1 MGHRA and CDR2 YSYEKL. The CDR3 sequence is 14 residues long. This clone was observed once. The chain joins TRBV4-1 to TRBJ1-1; no firm D call. The specimen sequenced was PBMCs. The TCR sequence derives from a woman between 18 and 30 years old in good health and CMV-seropositive. The CDR3 nucleotides are TGCGCCAGCAGCCAAGTATCAGGATTCATTGAAGCTTTCTTT. Its translation is CASSQVSGFIEAFF.